This paragraph covers one T cell receptor (beta chain) sequence. What it binds is not known. The data originate from a study of T-cell reconstitution after alpha-beta-depleted transplantation in children. The study's findings and limits: Alpha-beta T cells present about two months after transplant were reported to originate from several hundred expanded graft clones.

The TCRbeta library incorporated unique molecular identifiers. TCRdb reanalysed the PCR reads using MiXCR and keeps one entry per CDR3 protein. The sample shows 700,000 to 850,000 distinct CDR3 sequences, 16% of them seen only once. V was cut by 1 base and J by 3 bases, with 11 bases left in between. CDR3 length: 15 amino acids. The chain carries TRBV12-3 or TRBV12-4 and TRBJ2-3, with TRBD2 as a possible D gene (5 bases). The clonotype was recovered from a male patient younger than 18 who had a stem cell transplant for acute lymphoblastic leukemia, so the T cells may come from the graft donor. Material: PBMCs, mostly from graft donor cells, obtained 360 days after TCRalphabeta/CD19-depleted stem cell transplant. Written as DNA, the CDR3 is TGTGCCAGCAGTTTAGGGACTGCTCGGACAGATACGCAGTATTTT. This encodes CASSLGTARTDTQYF.